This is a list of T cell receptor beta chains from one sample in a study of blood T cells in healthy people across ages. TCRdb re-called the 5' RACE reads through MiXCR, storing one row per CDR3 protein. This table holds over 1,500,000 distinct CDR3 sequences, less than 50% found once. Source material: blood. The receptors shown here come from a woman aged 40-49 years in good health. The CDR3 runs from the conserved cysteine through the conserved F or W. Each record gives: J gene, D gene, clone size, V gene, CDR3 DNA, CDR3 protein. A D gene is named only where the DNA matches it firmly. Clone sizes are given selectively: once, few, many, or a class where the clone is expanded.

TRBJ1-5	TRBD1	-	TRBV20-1	TGCAGTGCTATCAGACGTAGGGACAGATCAAATCAGCCCCAGCATTTT	CSAIRRRDRSNQPQHF
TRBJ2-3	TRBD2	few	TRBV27	TGTGCCAGCAGGACCTTACTAGCGACCAGCACAGATACGCAGTATTTT	CASRTLLATSTDTQYF
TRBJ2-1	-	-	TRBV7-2	TGTGCCAGCAGCTCGGGACGAGCGGCGAACAATGAGCAGTTCTTC	CASSSGRAANNEQFF
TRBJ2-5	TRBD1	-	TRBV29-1	TGCAGCGTTGTCGACAGGGACCAAGAGACCCAGTACTTC	CSVVDRDQETQYF
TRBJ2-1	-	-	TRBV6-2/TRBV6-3	TGTGCCAGCACTCGAGCAATCTACAATGAGCAGTTCTTC	CASTRAIYNEQFF
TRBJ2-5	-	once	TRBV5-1	TGCGCCAGCAGCCCAGGGACTCTTCAAGGGACCCAGTACTTC	CASSPGTLQGTQYF
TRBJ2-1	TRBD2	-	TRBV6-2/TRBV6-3	TGTGCCAGCAGTTACAGACTAGCGGGGGAGCAGTTCTTC	CASSYRLAGEQFF
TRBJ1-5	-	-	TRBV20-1	TGCAGTGCTAGAGATGGTGAGGGCCAGCATTTT	CSARDGEGQHF
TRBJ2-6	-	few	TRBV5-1	TGCGCCAGCAGCTCTGATAGAGGGATCTCTGGGGCCAACGTCCTGACTTTC	CASSSDRGISGANVLTF
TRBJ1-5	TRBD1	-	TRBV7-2	TGTGCCAGCAGCCTAGGACAGGGAAGGGGGAGAAATCAGCCCCAGCATTTT	CASSLGQGRGRNQPQHF
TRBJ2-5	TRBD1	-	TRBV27	TGTGCCAGCAGTTCACACCCGCAGGGGGTTGGTGAGACCCAGTACTTC	CASSSHPQGVGETQYF
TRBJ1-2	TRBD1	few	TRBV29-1	TGCAGCGTTGGGACAGGGACTGGCTACACCTTC	CSVGTGTGYTF
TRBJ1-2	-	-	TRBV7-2	TGTGCCAGCAAAAAGGGAGGGGCCGGTCACACCTTC	CASKKGGAGHTF
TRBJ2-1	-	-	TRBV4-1	TGCGCCAGCAGCCAGGACTATCAAGAGACCCAGTTCTTC	CASSQDYQETQFF
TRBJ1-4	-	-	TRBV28	TGTGCCAGCAGTTTTCCTGGTCTAGGAGGGACTAATGAAAAACTGTTTTTT	CASSFPGLGGTNEKLFF
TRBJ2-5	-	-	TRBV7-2	TGTGCCAGCAGCTTTGGCCTGTCGGGGCAAGAGACCCAGTACTTC	CASSFGLSGQETQYF
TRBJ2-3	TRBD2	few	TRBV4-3	TGCGCCAGCAGCCTAAAGGGACTAGCGGCTAGCACAGATACGCAGTATTTT	CASSLKGLAASTDTQYF
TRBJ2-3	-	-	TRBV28	TGTGCCTACCGAAGGGGGGGTTCGACAGATACGCAGTATTTT	CAYRRGGSTDTQYF
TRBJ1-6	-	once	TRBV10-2	TGCGCCAGCAGTGCCCAGGGCGACGGGGCAAATTCACCCCTCCACTTT	CASSAQGDGANSPLHF
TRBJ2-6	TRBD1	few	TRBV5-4	TGTGCCAGCAGCTTGGAATTACAGGGGGCCCTTCGAGGGGCCAACGTCCTGACTTTC	CASSLELQGALRGANVLTF
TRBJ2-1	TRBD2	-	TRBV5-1	TGCGCCAGCAGCTTCGTAGCGGGGGGGGACAATGAGCAGTTCTTC	CASSFVAGGDNEQFF
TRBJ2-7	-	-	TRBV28	TGTGCCAACCCACCCGGGGACTCGCACTACGAGCAGTACTTC	CANPPGDSHYEQYF
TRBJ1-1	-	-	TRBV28	TGTGCCAGTTACACCCAGGTCATGAACACTGAAGCTTTCTTT	CASYTQVMNTEAFF